This entry features one T cell receptor beta chain sequence. Its antigen remains unidentified. The sample originates from a study of beta chain features in type 1 diabetes. Study-wide findings and caveats: These data did not resolve whether HLA type affects TCRB rearrangement. Significant though moderate, a shortening of TCRB CDR3s appeared in all four CD4+ subsets of Type 1 diabetes patients.

The V end lost 2 bases, the J end lost 3 bases, and 14 bases lay between the germline ends. CDR3 size: 15 residues. The germline gives CDR1 MDHEN, CDR2 SYDVKM. Expressed TCRB transcripts were sequenced after all isolated RNA was converted to cDNA. This table comes from immunoSEQ multiplex PCR, and its TCRdb copy is limited to in-frame clones, with some not included. The sample has about half a million clones, approximately 10% seen once; the top ten hold 0.046%. A heparinised blood draw that averaged about 120 mL was obtained once from each donor. Staining for CD45RO/CCR7/CD25/CD127/CD95/CD27 allowed sorting of CD4+ naive, central memory, regulatory and stem cell-like memory cells.

This clonotype originated in a woman between 18 and 29 years old in good health. V and J are TRBV28 and TRBJ2-7; no clear D. The sequencing input was naive CD4+ T cells from blood. CDR3 DNA sequence: TGTGCCAGCAGTTTACGTTCACCCACTAACTACGAGCAGTACGTC. Translating gives CASSLRSPTNYEQYV.